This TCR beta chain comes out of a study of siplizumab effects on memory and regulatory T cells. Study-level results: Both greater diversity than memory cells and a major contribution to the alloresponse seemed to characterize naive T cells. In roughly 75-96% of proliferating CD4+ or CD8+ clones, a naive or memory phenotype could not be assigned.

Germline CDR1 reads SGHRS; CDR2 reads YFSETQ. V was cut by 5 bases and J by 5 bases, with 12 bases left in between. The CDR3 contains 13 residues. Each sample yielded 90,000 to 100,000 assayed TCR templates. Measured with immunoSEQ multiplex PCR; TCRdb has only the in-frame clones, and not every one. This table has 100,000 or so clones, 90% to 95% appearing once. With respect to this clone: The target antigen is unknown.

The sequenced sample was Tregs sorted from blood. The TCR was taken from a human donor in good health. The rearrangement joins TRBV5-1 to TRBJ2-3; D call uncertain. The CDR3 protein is CASSSPGLDTQYF. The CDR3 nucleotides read TGCGCCAGCAGTTCCCCCGGCTTAGATACGCAGTATTTT. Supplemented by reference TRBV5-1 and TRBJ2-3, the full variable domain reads KAGVTQTPRYLIKTRGQQVTLSCSPISGHRSVSWYQQTPGQGLQFLFEYFSETQRNKGNFPGRFSGRQFSNSRSEMNVSTLELGDSALYLCASSSPGLDTQYFGPGTRLTVL.